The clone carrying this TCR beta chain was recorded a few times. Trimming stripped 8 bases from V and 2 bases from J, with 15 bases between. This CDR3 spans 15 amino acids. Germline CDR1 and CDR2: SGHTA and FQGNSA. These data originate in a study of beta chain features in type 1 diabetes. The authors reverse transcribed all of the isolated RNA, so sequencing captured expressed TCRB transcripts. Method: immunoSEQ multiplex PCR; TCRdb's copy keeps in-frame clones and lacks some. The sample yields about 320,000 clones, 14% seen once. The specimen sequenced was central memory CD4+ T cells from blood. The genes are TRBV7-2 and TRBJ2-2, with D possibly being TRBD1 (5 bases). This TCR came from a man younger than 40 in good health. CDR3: CASFGWTSNTGELFF. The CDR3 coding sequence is TGTGCCAGCTTTGGATGGACATCCAACACCGGGGAGCTGTTTTTT.